This is a list of T cell receptor beta chains from one sample in a study of blood T cell repertoires in COVID-19. TCRdb keeps only in-frame clones here, not all; method: immunoSEQ multiplex PCR. This table holds fewer than 120,000 clones, roughly four fifths found once. Sequencing was done on a sample of peripheral blood. These receptors were obtained from a woman between 55 and 75 years old with acute or convalescent COVID-19. CDR3s include the opening cysteine and the closing phenylalanine or tryptophan. The D gene is left open where the match is weak. The size entry is marked missing in some rows and otherwise reads once, few, many or a size class.

TRBV28,TRBD2,.,TRBJ2-7,TGTGCCAGCAGTCTCGCCCGGGCGGGGGGGCCCGGGTACGAGCAGTACTTC,CASSLARAGGPGYEQYF
TRBV7-3,TRBD1,.,TRBJ2-7,TGTGCCAGCAGCTTAAACCCGGGACAGGTCTACGAGCAGTACTTC,CASSLNPGQVYEQYF
TRBV10-2,TRBD1,.,TRBJ1-2,TGCGCCAGCCAGGGGGTCAACAGGGGGGACTATGGCTACACCTTC,CASQGVNRGDYGYTF
TRBV4-3,TRBD1,.,TRBJ1-3,TGCGCCAGCAGCCAGGGACAGGCGGCCGGTGGAAACACCATATATTTT,CASSQGQAAGGNTIYF
TRBV6-4,.,few,TRBJ1-2,TGTGCCAGCAGAGCTGACAGCCCCTCCTATGGCTACACCTTC,CASRADSPSYGYTF
TRBV7-2,.,.,TRBJ1-1,TGTGCCAGCAGCTTAGTTGCGGGGGTTGAAGCTTTCTTT,CASSLVAGVEAFF
TRBV5-8,.,.,TRBJ1-3,TGTGCCAGCAGCTTGGAGCCAGGGCCTGGAAACACCATATATTTT,CASSLEPGPGNTIYF
TRBV11-3,.,.,TRBJ1-1,TGTGCCAGCAGCGACAGATTGAACACTGAAGCTTTCTTT,CASSDRLNTEAFF
TRBV5-1,.,.,TRBJ2-7,TGCGCCAGCAGCCTGGAGGGTCGGAGGAACGAGCAGTACTTC,CASSLEGRRNEQYF
TRBV6-5,.,.,TRBJ2-3,TGTGCCATTGGATCCGGACAGATGACAGATACGCAGTATTTT,CAIGSGQMTDTQYF
TRBV7-9,.,.,TRBJ2-7,TGTGCCAGCAGCTTAGAGGCGGACAGCATATCCCAGTACTTC,CASSLEADSISQYF
TRBV7-8,.,.,TRBJ1-5,TGTGCCAGCAGCTCGTCGGGGGACCGCAATCAGCCCCAGCATTTT,CASSSSGDRNQPQHF
TRBV12-3/TRBV12-4,TRBD2,.,TRBJ2-7,TGTGCCAGCAGTTTTCGGGGGGATTCCGAGCAGTACTTC,CASSFRGDSEQYF
TRBV14,.,few,TRBJ2-7,TGTGCCAGCAGCCAATACAGGACCGACGAGCAGTACTTC,CASSQYRTDEQYF
TRBV2,TRBD1,few,TRBJ1-3,TGTGCCAGCAGCAGAAGGACAGGGCGGTATGGAAACACCATATATTTT,CASSRRTGRYGNTIYF
TRBV3-1/TRBV3-2,.,.,TRBJ1-4,TGTGCCAGCAGCTTAGCCCAGACTAATGAAAAACTGTTTTTT,CASSLAQTNEKLFF
TRBV5-4,.,.,TRBJ2-5,TGTGCCAGCAGCTTTTACTTCGAAGAGACCCAGTACTTC,CASSFYFEETQYF
TRBV6-5,TRBD1,.,TRBJ1-2,TGTGCCAGCAGTTACGCCGGGACAGGGAACTATGGCTACACCTTC,CASSYAGTGNYGYTF
TRBV30,.,few,TRBJ1-6,TGTGCCTGGAGTGTACCGGGAGTCGGTAATTCACCCCTCCACTTT,CAWSVPGVGNSPLHF
TRBV7-2,.,.,TRBJ2-5,TGTGCCAGCAGCCCCCTTCCCGAGACCCAGTACTTC,CASSPLPETQYF
TRBV9,TRBD1,.,TRBJ1-1,TGTGCCAGCAGCGAATCAGGGGGAACTGAAGCTTTCTTT,CASSESGGTEAFF
TRBV29-1,TRBD1,.,TRBJ1-1,TGCAGCGTTAGACAGGGGGTGTTGAACACTGAAGCTTTCTTT,CSVRQGVLNTEAFF
TRBV19,TRBD1,.,TRBJ1-5,TGTGCCAGTAGTATACGACAGGGGTATAGCAATCAGCCCCAGCATTTT,CASSIRQGYSNQPQHF
TRBV5-4,.,once,TRBJ1-1,TGTGCCAGCAGCTTCTCCACTTCGGGGGAAGAAGCTTTCTTT,CASSFSTSGEEAFF
TRBV6-5,TRBD1,.,TRBJ1-2,TGTGCCAGCAGTTTCGGGACAGCGAGTTATGGCTACACCTTC,CASSFGTASYGYTF
TRBV12-5,.,.,TRBJ1-2,TGTGCTAGTGGTACGGAGGGTCTGGGAAGGGTCACCTTC,CASGTEGLGRVTF
TRBV7-2,.,.,TRBJ2-2,TGTGCCAGCACCCTAGGACCGGGAAACACCGGGGAGCTGTTTTTT,CASTLGPGNTGELFF
TRBV19,.,.,TRBJ1-1,TGTGCCACCCGCTCTTATAGGGAGGCTTTCTTT,CATRSYREAFF